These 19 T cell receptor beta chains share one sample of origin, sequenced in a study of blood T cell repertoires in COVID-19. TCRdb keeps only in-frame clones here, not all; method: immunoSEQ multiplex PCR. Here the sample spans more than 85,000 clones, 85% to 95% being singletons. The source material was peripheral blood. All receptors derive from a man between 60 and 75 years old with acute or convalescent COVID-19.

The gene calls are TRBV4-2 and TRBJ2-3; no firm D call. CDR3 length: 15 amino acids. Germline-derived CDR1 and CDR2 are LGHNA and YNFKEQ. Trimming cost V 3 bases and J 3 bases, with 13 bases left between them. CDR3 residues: CASSQEMPATDTQYF. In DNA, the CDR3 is TGTGCCAGCAGCCAGGAGATGCCTGCGACAGATACGCAGTATTTT.

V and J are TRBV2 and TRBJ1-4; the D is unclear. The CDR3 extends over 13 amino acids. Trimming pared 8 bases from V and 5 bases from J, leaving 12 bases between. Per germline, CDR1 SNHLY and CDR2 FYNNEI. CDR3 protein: CASRESTNEKLFF. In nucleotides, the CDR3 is TGTGCCAGCCGCGAAAGCACGAATGAAAAACTGTTTTTT.

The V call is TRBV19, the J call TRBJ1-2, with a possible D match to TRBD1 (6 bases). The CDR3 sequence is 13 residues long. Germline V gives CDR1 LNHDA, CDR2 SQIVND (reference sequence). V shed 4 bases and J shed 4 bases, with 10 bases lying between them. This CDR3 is CASSTTGSYGYTF. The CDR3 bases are TGTGCCAGTAGTACAACAGGGTCCTATGGCTACACCTTC.

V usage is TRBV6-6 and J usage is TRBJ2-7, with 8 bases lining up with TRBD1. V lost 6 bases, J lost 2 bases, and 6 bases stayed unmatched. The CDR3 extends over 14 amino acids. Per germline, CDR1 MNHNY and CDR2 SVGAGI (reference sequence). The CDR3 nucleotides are TGTGCCAGCAGACAAGGACAGGGAACCTACGAGCAGTACTTC. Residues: CASRQGQGTYEQYF.

DNA for the CDR3: TGCAGCGTTGGGTTTGGGGCAAGGCGCGAGCAGTACTTC. It yields the protein CSVGFGARREQYF. The rearrangement uses TRBV29-1 and TRBJ2-7, with D perhaps TRBD1 (5 bases). This CDR3 contains 13 residues. With 4 bases removed from V and 6 bases from J, the gap between germline ends came to 16 bases. From germline, CDR1 is SQVTM and CDR2 ANQGSEA.

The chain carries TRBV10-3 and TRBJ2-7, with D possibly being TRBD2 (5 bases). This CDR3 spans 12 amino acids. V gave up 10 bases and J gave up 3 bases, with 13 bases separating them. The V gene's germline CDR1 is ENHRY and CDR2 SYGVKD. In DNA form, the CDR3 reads TGTGCCACGTCCTCGGGGATCTACGAGCAGTACTTC. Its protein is CATSSGIYEQYF.

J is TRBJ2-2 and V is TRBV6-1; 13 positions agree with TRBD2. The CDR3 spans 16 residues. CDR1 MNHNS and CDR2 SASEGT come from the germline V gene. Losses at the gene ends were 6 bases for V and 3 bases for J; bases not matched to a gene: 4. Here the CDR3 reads CASSELAGGDTGELFF. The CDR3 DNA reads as TGTGCCAGCAGCGAACTAGCGGGAGGGGACACCGGGGAGCTGTTTTTT.

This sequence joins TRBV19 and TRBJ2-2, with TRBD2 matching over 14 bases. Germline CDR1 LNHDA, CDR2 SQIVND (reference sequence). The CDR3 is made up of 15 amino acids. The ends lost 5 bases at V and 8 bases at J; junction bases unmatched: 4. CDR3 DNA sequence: TGTGCCAGTAGTCAGACTAGCGGGAGGGCTGGGGAGCTGTTTTTT. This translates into CASSQTSGRAGELFF. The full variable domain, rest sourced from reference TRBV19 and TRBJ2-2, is DGGITQSPKYLFRKEGQNVTLSCEQNLNHDAMYWYRQDPGQGLRLIYYSQIVNDFQKGDIAEGYSVSREKKESFPLTVTSAQKNPTAFYLCASSQTSGRAGELFFGEGSRLTVL.

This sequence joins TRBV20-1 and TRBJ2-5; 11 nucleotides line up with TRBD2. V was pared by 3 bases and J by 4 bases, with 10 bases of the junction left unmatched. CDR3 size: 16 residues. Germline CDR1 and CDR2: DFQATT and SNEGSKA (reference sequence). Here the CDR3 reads CSASTSGSRIRETQYF. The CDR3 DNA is TGCAGTGCTAGTACTAGCGGGAGTCGTATCCGAGAGACCCAGTACTTC.

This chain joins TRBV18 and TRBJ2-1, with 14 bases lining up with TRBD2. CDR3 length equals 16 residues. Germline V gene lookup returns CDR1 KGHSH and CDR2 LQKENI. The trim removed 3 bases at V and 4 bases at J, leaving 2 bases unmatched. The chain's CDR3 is CASSPGLAGGYNEQFF. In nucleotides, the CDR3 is TGTGCCAGCTCACCCGGACTAGCGGGAGGTTACAATGAGCAGTTCTTC.

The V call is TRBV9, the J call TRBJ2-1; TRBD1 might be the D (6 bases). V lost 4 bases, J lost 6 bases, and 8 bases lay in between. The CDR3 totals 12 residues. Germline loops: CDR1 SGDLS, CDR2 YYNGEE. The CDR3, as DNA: TGTGCCAGCAGCTCGACAGGCAATGAGCAGTTCTTC. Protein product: CASSSTGNEQFF.

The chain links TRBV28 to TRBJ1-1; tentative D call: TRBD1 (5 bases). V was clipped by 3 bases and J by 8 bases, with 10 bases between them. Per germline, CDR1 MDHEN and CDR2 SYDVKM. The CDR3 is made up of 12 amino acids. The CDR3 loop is CASSFPSGEAFF. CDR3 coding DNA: TGTGCCAGCAGTTTCCCTTCAGGGGAAGCTTTCTTT.

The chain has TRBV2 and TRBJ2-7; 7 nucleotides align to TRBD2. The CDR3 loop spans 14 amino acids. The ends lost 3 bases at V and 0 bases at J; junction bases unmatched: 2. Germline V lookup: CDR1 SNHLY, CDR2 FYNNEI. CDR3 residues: CASSEERDSYEQYF. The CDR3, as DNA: TGTGCCAGCAGTGAGGAGCGGGACTCCTACGAGCAGTACTTC.

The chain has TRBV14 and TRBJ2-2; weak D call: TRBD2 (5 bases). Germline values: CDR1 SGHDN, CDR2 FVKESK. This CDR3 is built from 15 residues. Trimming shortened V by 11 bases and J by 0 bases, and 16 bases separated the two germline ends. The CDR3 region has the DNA TGTGCCTCAACTAGGGCAGGCGCGAACACCGGGGAGCTGTTTTTT. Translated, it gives CASTRAGANTGELFF.

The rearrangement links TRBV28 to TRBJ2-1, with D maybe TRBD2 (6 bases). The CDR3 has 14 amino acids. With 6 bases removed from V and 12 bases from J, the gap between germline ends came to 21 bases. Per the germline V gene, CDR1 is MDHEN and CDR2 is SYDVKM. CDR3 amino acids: CASREGRAADGQFF. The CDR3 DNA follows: TGTGCCAGCAGGGAGGGCAGGGCGGCCGACGGGCAGTTCTTC.

CDR3 bases: TGTGCCAGCAGTCCGGGGGGAGACACAGATACGCAGTATTTT. Translation gives CASSPGGDTDTQYF. This chain uses TRBV11-3 with TRBJ2-3; 7 nucleotides match TRBD2. Germline trimming cut 6 bases from V and 2 bases from J; bases unmatched to any gene: 5. CDR1 and CDR2 (germline): SGHNT, YENEEA. The length of the CDR3 is 14 residues.

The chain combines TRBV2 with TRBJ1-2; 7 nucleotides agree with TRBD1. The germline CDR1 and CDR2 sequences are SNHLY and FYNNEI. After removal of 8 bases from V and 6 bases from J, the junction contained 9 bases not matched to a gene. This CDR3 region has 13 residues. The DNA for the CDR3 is TGTGCCAGCCGCACTTCCCAGGGGGATGGCTACACCTTC. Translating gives CASRTSQGDGYTF.

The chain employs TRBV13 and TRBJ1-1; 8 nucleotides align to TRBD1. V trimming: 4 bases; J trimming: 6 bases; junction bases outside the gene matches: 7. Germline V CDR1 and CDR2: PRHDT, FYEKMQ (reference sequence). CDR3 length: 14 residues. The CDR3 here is CASSYGQGVAEAFF. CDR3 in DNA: TGTGCCAGCAGCTACGGACAGGGAGTCGCTGAAGCTTTCTTT.

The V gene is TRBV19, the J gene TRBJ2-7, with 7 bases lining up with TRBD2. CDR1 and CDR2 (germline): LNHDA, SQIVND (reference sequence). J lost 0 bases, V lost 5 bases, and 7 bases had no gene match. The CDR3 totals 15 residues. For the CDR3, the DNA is TGTGCCAGTAGTTTCACCGGCGGGAGCTCCTACGAGCAGTACTTC. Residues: CASSFTGGSSYEQYF.